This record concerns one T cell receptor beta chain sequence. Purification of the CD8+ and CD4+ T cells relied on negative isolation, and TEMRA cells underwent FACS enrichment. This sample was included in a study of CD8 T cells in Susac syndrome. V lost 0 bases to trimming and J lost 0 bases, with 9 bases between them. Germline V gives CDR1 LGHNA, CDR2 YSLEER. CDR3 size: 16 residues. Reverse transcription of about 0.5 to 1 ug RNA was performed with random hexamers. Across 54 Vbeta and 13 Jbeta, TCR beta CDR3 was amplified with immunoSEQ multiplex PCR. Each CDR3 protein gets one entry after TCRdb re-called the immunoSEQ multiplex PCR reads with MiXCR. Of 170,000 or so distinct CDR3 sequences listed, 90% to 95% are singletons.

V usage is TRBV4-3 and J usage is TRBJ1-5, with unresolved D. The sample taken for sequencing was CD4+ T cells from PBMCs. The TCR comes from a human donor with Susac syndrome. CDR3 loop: CASSQDREYSNQPQHF. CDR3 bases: TGCGCCAGCAGCCAAGACCGAGAGTATAGCAATCAGCCCCAGCATTTT.